The text below deals with one T cell receptor (beta chain). This clonotype was observed at least ten times. Its antigen target is currently unknown. Base qualities are not at hand, and no much larger clone is one base apart. This specimen belongs to a study of regulatory T cells in long-lasting Graves disease (dated by TCRdb to the early 2020s). For context, the study as a whole: Persistent Graves' disease was defined as persistently positive TSH receptor autoantibodies together with antithyroid drug treatment for over 5 years. In the clinical cohort, patients with persistent Graves' disease had used antithyroid drugs for an average of about 10.3 years. This study used TCR sequencing and RNA sequencing of peripheral blood to compare persistent Graves' disease patients against newly diagnosed Graves' disease patients. A total of around 33 samples were covered by TCR sequencing, comprising approximately 13 persistent and about 20 newly diagnosed Graves' disease patients. The study was conducted in China and was registered as a clinical trial. Broad study findings and their caveats: The authors noted that the small sample size was a limitation that may lower accuracy. Only peripheral blood was studied, because thyroid tissue, the primary lesion, was inaccessible. Persistent patients shared more public clonotypes among themselves (around 2,700) than newly diagnosed patients did (over 900). TRBV28, TRBJ1-2 and TRBJ2-5 were preferentially used in persistent disease, while TRBV20-1 and TRBJ2-1 were favored in newly diagnosed disease. Lower TCR Shannon entropy and fewer highly expanded clones were observed in persistent Graves' disease patients than in newly diagnosed patients, which suggested clonal expansion. Sequencing and analysis were restricted to the TCR beta chain.

The method was multiplex PCR. The sample was run on an Illumina HiSeq 4000. TCR beta libraries were built with iRepertoire HTBI primers and Arm-PCR amplification of CDR3 regions. Gel purification was performed on PCR products prior to sequencing. The source study handled its data this way. Gene usage analysis of CDR3 amino acid clonotypes relied on the approximately 62 TRBV and fewer than 15 TRBJ segments identified across samples. Filtered high-quality paired reads were merged into contigs using COPE and FqMerger. BLAST was used to align contigs to IMGT TRBV, TRBD and TRBJ reference genes, with CDR3 defined following IMGT. Any clonotype with a frequency above 0.1% was counted as a highly expanded clone. Repertoire diversity was measured by Shannon entropy, and V-J evenness by the Gini coefficient. A clonotype was considered public if more than one individual shared it. Starting from the raw public reads, TCRdb applied fastp trimming at Q25, assembled clones with MiXCR and retained in-frame beta chains. CDR3 protein sequences are deduplicated, and each keeps its most common genes and DNA. The V and J calls follow TCRdb's processing rather than the paper's. In this sample the table shows about 430,000 distinct CDR3 sequences, approximately 22% of which occur a single time. The ten largest clones represent about 13% of the sample.

The sample's time point label, in plain terms: persistent/refractory GD, antithyroid drugs over 5 years with positive TRAb. RNA was extracted from PBMCs in TRIzol for both TCR sequencing and RNA sequencing. The diagnosis of Graves' disease was made according to American Thyroid Association guidelines. Recruitment of patients was carried out at an endocrinology department in Xi'an, China. From each patient, around 9.3 milliliters of peripheral blood was collected into an EDTA anticoagulant tube. Ficoll Paque Plus density gradient separation was used to isolate PBMCs, and no further T cell sorting was done. An Agilent 2100 Bioanalyzer and agarose gel were used to check RNA quality, and a NanoDrop 2000 was used to measure RNA concentration. Trimming accounts for 6 bases at V and 4 bases at J, while the number of junction bases matched to no gene is 2. Via the germline V gene, CDR1 is MDHEN and CDR2 SYDVKM. Including cysteine and phenylalanine, the CDR3 has 13 amino acids. Only CDR3 DNA is held: 39 bases, read in frame from base 1.

The V gene is TRBV28 and the J gene is TRBJ1-5; TRBD1 lines up with 8 middle nucleotides. The sequence was obtained from a female donor with Graves disease. Specimen: peripheral blood mononuclear cells (PBMCs), collected when the disease was refractory, from a patient treated with antithyroid drugs. The bases read TGTGCCAGCAGGGACAGGGAAAATCAGCCCCAGCATTTT. This yields the protein CASRDRENQPQHF.